One and the same sample provided the 30 T cell receptor beta chains below, sequenced in a study of T cell repertoires in cytomegalovirus infection. No antigen is known for these receptors. In TCRdb, the reads were re-called with MiXCR into one record per CDR3 protein. The sample comprises 450,000 to 600,000 distinct CDR3 sequences, about two fifths of which are singletons, and just under 45% rests with the top ten. This material consisted of cultured PBMCs, taken from culture after CMV antigen stimulation. These receptors all stem from a human donor in good health (CMV status not recorded). Some clones in this sample may be carry-over from other donors' samples.

CDR3 coding DNA: TGTGCCATCAGTGAGATAGTAGGCGATACGCAGTATTTT. Its translation is CAISEIVGDTQYF. The V and J genes are TRBV10-3 and TRBJ2-3; D gene uncertain. Germline V CDR1 and CDR2: ENHRY, SYGVKD. V was pared by 2 bases and J by 6 bases, with 9 bases between. The CDR3 length is 13 residues.

The rearrangement links TRBV7-6 to TRBJ2-2; TRBD1 is a possible D gene (5 bases). Trimming removed 3 bases from V and 4 bases from J, with 15 bases in between. From germline, CDR1 is SGHVS and CDR2 FNYEAQ. The CDR3 is 16 residues long. In DNA, the CDR3 is TGTGCCAGCAGCTTCACCAACAGGCCGGGCACCGGGGAGCTGTTTTTT. This codes for CASSFTNRPGTGELFF.

This clonotype was seen only a few times. The chain carries TRBV12-3 or TRBV12-4 and TRBJ2-1; 9 bases line up with TRBD1. The ends lost 3 bases at V and 6 bases at J; junction bases unmatched: 15. There are 18 residues in the CDR3. CDR3: CASSFRDRVRYQRNEQFF. CDR3 nucleotides: TGTGCCAGCAGTTTCCGGGACAGGGTCCGTTATCAACGCAATGAGCAGTTCTTC.

This clonotype was recorded once. The chain recombines TRBV12-3 or TRBV12-4 with TRBJ2-1; no clear D gene. The V end lost 2 bases, the J end lost 9 bases, and 11 bases lay between the germline ends. The CDR3 extends over 13 amino acids. In nucleotides, the CDR3 is TGTGCCAGCAGTTTATCGTTTTTAGGTGAGCAGTTCTTC. As protein: CASSLSFLGEQFF.

This clonotype was detected a few times. The chain couples TRBV6-5 to TRBJ2-7, with D perhaps matching TRBD2 (8 bases). The V gene's germline CDR1 is MNHEY and CDR2 SVGAGI. The CDR3 sequence is 16 residues long. Trimming stripped 5 bases from V and 6 bases from J, with 23 bases between. CDR3 residues: CASSRGGTGTVIEQYF. CDR3 DNA sequence: TGTGCCAGCAGTCGGGGGGGGACCGGGACAGTCATCGAGCAGTACTTC.

V is TRBV6-8 and J is TRBJ1-2; D is possibly TRBD1 (5 bases). V was pared by 7 bases and J by 6 bases, with 21 bases between. The CDR3 loop spans 15 amino acids. The germline V gene encodes CDR1 MNHGY and CDR2 SAAAGT. The CDR3 DNA follows: TGTGCCAGCACTTTACGGGGTAGGGGCGCTGATGGCTACACCTTC. Amino acids: CASTLRGRGADGYTF.

The rearrangement uses TRBV20-1 and TRBJ1-5; no firm D call. Germline V gene sequence: CDR1 DFQATT, CDR2 SNEGSKA (reference sequence). The CDR3 covers 13 residues. Trimming cost V 7 bases and J 3 bases, with 13 bases left between them. Here the CDR3 DNA reads TGCAGTGTTTCGGCAGTGAACAATCAGCCCCAGCATTTT. Its translation: CSVSAVNNQPQHF.

This clonotype was seen only a few times. The V and J genes are TRBV10-3 and TRBJ2-7; tentative D call: TRBD2 (6 bases). Germline lookup yields CDR1 ENHRY and CDR2 SYGVKD. CDR3 size: 15 residues. V was shortened by 3 bases and J by 0 bases, with 12 bases between the two germline ends. The CDR3 DNA sequence: TGTGCCATCAGTGATGGGACTGGGAGCTCCTACGAGCAGTACTTC. Protein sequence: CAISDGTGSSYEQYF.

J is TRBJ2-2 and V is TRBV5-1, with TRBD2 matching over 9 bases. V lost 3 bases to trimming and J lost 5 bases; unmatched junction nucleotides: 8. Germline V gene sequence: CDR1 SGHRS, CDR2 YFSETQ. The CDR3 is made up of 16 amino acids. CDR3 DNA sequence: TGCGCCAGCAGCTATGCTAGCGGGGTTTCAACCGGGGAGCTGTTTTTT. Protein sequence: CASSYASGVSTGELFF.

The chain is built from TRBV6-6 and TRBJ2-1; D is unclear. Looked up from germline, CDR1 is MNHNY and CDR2 is SVGAGI (reference sequence). The CDR3 contains 12 residues. V lost 5 bases, J lost 13 bases, and 15 bases lay in between. CDR3 coding DNA: TGTGCCAGCAGTGAGCACCCCCCGCCTCAGTTCTTC. Amino acids: CASSEHPPPQFF.

This clonotype showed up just a few times. This chain's CDR3 is CASSYGRLKGTQYF. CDR3 bases: TGTGCCAGCAGTTACGGTAGACTAAAAGGGACCCAGTACTTC. This chain uses TRBV6-6 with TRBJ2-5; TRBD2 is a possible D gene (5 bases). Germline CDR1 MNHNY, CDR2 SVGAGI (reference sequence). CDR3 length: 14 amino acids. V was shortened by 2 bases and J by 7 bases, with 14 bases between the two germline ends.

The chain has TRBV6-6 and TRBJ2-1; TRBD2 matches 7 bases. Germline loops: CDR1 MNHNY, CDR2 SVGAGI (reference sequence). The length of the CDR3 is 17 residues. V dropped 0 bases and J dropped 2; count of bases not matched to a gene: 7. Here the CDR3 reads CASSYSGGFGAYNEQFF. Here the CDR3 DNA reads TGTGCCAGCAGTTACTCGGGAGGGTTTGGGGCCTACAATGAGCAGTTCTTC.

This clonotype was picked up many times. CDR3 nucleotides: TGTGCCAGCAGCTCGCGATTGGTAGCGGCACAAGAGACCCAGTACTTC. Amino acid sequence: CASSSRLVAAQETQYF. This rearrangement joins TRBV7-2 to TRBJ2-5, with a weak D call TRBD2 (6 bases). The germline gives CDR1 SGHTA, CDR2 FQGNSA. Deletions cut 4 bases from V and 2 bases from J, with 17 bases between. CDR3 size: 16 residues.

The CDR3 here is CASSLYGTEIEAFF. In DNA, the CDR3 is TGTGCCAGCAGTCTCTACGGGACGGAAATAGAAGCTTTCTTT. This chain joins TRBV3-1 and TRBJ1-1, with a weak D call TRBD1 (5 bases). Trimming removed 6 bases at V and 8 bases at J, with 19 bases between. Per germline, CDR1 LGHDT and CDR2 YNNKEL (reference sequence). The CDR3 runs 14 residues.

This chain links TRBV6-1 with TRBJ2-5, with 8 nucleotides matching TRBD1. The CDR3 runs 15 residues. CDR1 MNHNS and CDR2 SASEGT come from the germline V gene. V trimming: 1 base; J trimming: 4 bases; junction bases outside the gene matches: 5. For the CDR3, the DNA is TGTGCCAGCAGTGAAGTTTCTGGGACAGGAGAGACCCAGTACTTC. It encodes CASSEVSGTGETQYF.

J is TRBJ1-4 and V is TRBV2; D is unresolved. This CDR3 is built from 13 residues. The V end was cut by 8 bases, the J end by 4 bases, with 11 bases between. CDR1 and CDR2 (germline): SNHLY, FYNNEI. In DNA, the CDR3 is TGTGCCAGCTATAAGGAGGGTAATGAAAAACTGTTTTTT. Amino acids: CASYKEGNEKLFF.

The chain carries TRBV19 and TRBJ2-7; D is unresolved. Trimming removed 3 bases from V and 6 bases from J, with 12 bases in between. Germline V CDR1 and CDR2: LNHDA, SQIVND (reference sequence). The CDR3 has 13 residues. The CDR3: CASSMKGSGEQYF. The CDR3 DNA is TGTGCCAGTAGTATGAAGGGTTCGGGCGAGCAGTACTTC.

The rearrangement joins TRBV20-1 to TRBJ2-2; D is possibly TRBD1 or TRBD2 (5 bases each). Per germline, CDR1 DFQATT and CDR2 SNEGSKA (reference sequence). The CDR3 totals 14 residues. Trimming removed 6 bases from V and 6 bases from J, with 17 bases in between. The CDR3 loop reads CSACHGAGAGELFF. The CDR3 DNA follows: TGCAGTGCATGCCATGGGGCGGGCGCCGGGGAGCTGTTTTTT.

The chain recombines TRBV7-8 with TRBJ1-4, with D maybe TRBD1 (6 bases). The CDR3 loop spans 15 amino acids. V lost 5 bases to trimming and J lost 5 bases, with 15 bases between them. The germline CDR1 and CDR2 sequences are SGHVS and FQNEAQ. Here the CDR3 DNA reads TGTGCCAGCAGCAAAAGGGGGATAAGGAATGAAAAACTGTTTTTT. It translates to CASSKRGIRNEKLFF.

The chain joins TRBV6-5 to TRBJ1-4; the D is unclear. V dropped 4 bases and J dropped 0 bases, with 6 bases sitting between them. Germline CDR1 reads MNHEY; CDR2 reads SVGAGI. The CDR3 is 14 residues long. CDR3 DNA sequence: TGTGCCAGCAGTTGGCTGTCAACTAATGAAAAACTGTTTTTT. Protein sequence: CASSWLSTNEKLFF.

This chain uses TRBV27 with TRBJ2-5; possibly TRBD1 or TRBD2 for D (5 bases each). CDR1 is MNHEY and CDR2 is SMNVEV in the germline V gene (reference sequence). Trimming took 8 bases from V and 7 from J, leaving 20 bases between them. The CDR3 length is 14 residues. The CDR3 DNA reads TGTGCCAGCGCCTCCTCCCGGGACGCGGGGACCCAGTACTTC. It codes for CASASSRDAGTQYF.

The chain carries TRBV12-3 or TRBV12-4 and TRBJ2-5; weak D call: TRBD2 (5 bases). The CDR3 length is 15 residues. The ends were cut back, 6 bases at V and 4 bases at J, with 18 bases in the middle. The CDR3 DNA is TGTGCCAGCAGCCTCTGGTCTGGAGGCGGAGAGACCCAGTACTTC. It is translated as CASSLWSGGGETQYF.

The V call is TRBV7-9, the J call TRBJ1-2; perhaps TRBD1 as D (5 bases). Germline-derived CDR1 and CDR2 are SEHNR and FQNEAQ (reference sequence). The CDR3 length is 14 residues. Trimming cost V 5 bases and J 3 bases, with 13 bases left between them. CDR3 in amino acids: CASSPAQGHYGYTF. The CDR3, as DNA: TGTGCCAGCAGCCCCGCGCAGGGCCACTATGGCTACACCTTC. Using reference TRBV7-9 and TRBJ1-2 for the parts outside the CDR3, the full variable domain is DTGVSQNPRHKITKRGQNVTFRCDPISEHNRLYWYRQTLGQGPEFLTYFQNEAQLEKSRLLSDRFSAERPKGSFSTLEIQRTEQGDSAMYLCASSPAQGHYGYTFGSGTRLTVV.

The chain has TRBV19 and TRBJ2-5; 7 positions match TRBD2. Per the germline V gene, CDR1 is LNHDA and CDR2 is SQIVND (reference sequence). CDR3 length: 15 amino acids. V was pared by 5 bases and J by 0 bases, with 6 bases of the junction left unmatched. The CDR3 DNA reads TGTGCCAGTAGTCCCACTAGCGCGAACCAAGAGACCCAGTACTTC. It encodes CASSPTSANQETQYF.

The chain links TRBV7-4 to TRBJ2-3; D remains ambiguous. Germline lookup yields CDR1 SGHVT and CDR2 SQSDAQ. The CDR3 has 16 amino acids. Trimming left V 1 base short and J 0 bases short, with 11 bases between. Written as DNA, the CDR3 is TGTGCCAGCAGCTTAGTCGAGTGGGGAAGCACAGATACGCAGTATTTT. Amino acids: CASSLVEWGSTDTQYF.

The V gene is TRBV5-3, the J gene TRBJ2-7, with a tentative D call TRBD1 (6 bases). TRBV5-3 is classed as an ORF, of uncertain function. The CDR3 loop spans 13 amino acids. With 8 bases removed from V and 2 bases from J, the gap between germline ends came to 14 bases. This CDR3 reads CASSRDMTYEQYF. CDR3 bases: TGTGCCAGCAGCCGGGACATGACCTACGAGCAGTACTTC.

The V gene is TRBV7-2, the J gene TRBJ2-5, with TRBD2 matching over 9 bases. The CDR3 loop spans 16 amino acids. CDR1 SGHTA and CDR2 FQGNSA come from the germline V gene. V dropped 5 bases and J dropped 7; count of bases not matched to a gene: 14. The CDR3 region is CASSLIGGRAIGTQYF. For the CDR3, the DNA is TGTGCCAGCAGCCTAATTGGCGGGAGGGCTATCGGGACCCAGTACTTC.

This sequence joins TRBV12-3 or TRBV12-4 and TRBJ1-4; TRBD1 aligns across 7 bases. With V trimmed by 4 bases and J by 2 bases, 7 bases remained unmatched. The CDR3 sequence is 16 residues long. CDR3 sequence reads: CASSSPTGDTNEKLFF. As DNA, the CDR3 is TGTGCCAGCAGTTCCCCCACAGGGGACACTAATGAAAAACTGTTTTTT.

This chain connects TRBV6-4 to TRBJ2-3; D is ambiguous. V lost 4 bases and J 6 bases, leaving 8 bases between the germline ends. The CDR3 length is 12 residues. Germline V gives CDR1 MRHNA, CDR2 SNTAGT. The CDR3 here is CASSAAGDTQYF. The CDR3 coding sequence is TGTGCCAGCAGTGCGGCAGGCGATACGCAGTATTTT.

The chain combines TRBV7-9 with TRBJ2-4; possibly TRBD2 for D (6 bases). V was pared by 5 bases and J by 0 bases, with 14 bases between. The length of the CDR3 is 16 residues. Germline CDR1 and CDR2: SEHNR and FQNEAQ (reference sequence). CDR3 nucleotide sequence: TGTGCCAGCAGCCGCGGGGTACCTTTAGCCAAAAACATTCAGTACTTC. Protein sequence: CASSRGVPLAKNIQYF. Full variable domain (outside the CDR3, taken from reference TRBV7-9 and TRBJ2-4): DTGVSQNPRHKITKRGQNVTFRCDPISEHNRLYWYRQTLGQGPEFLTYFQNEAQLEKSRLLSDRFSAERPKGSFSTLEIQRTEQGDSAMYLCASSRGVPLAKNIQYFGAGTRLSVL.